Below, 5 T cell receptor beta chains from the same sample are listed, as sequenced in a study of blood T cell repertoires in COVID-19. The table came from immunoSEQ multiplex PCR; TCRdb's copy has only in-frame clones and leaves some out. The sample lists 300,000 to 400,000 clones; approximately 89% were seen once. The sequenced sample consisted of PBMCs or T cells enriched from blood (not recorded which). The origin of the receptors is a man aged 25-45 years who had recovered from COVID-19.

V and J are TRBV2 and TRBJ2-2, with 10 bases aligning to TRBD1. Trimming removed 2 bases from V and 7 bases from J; junction bases left unmatched: 13. The germline V gene encodes CDR1 SNHLY and CDR2 FYNNEI. This CDR3 has 18 residues. As DNA, the CDR3 is TGTGCCAGCAGTGAATTGCTTGGACAGGGGGGAGATTACGGGGAGCTGTTTTTT. Its translation: CASSELLGQGGDYGELFF.

This clone was found once. CDR3 DNA sequence: TGCGCCAGCAGCTTGGGGACAGGGGATTATTATGAAAAACTGTTTTTT. Its protein product is CASSLGTGDYYEKLFF. V is TRBV5-1 and J is TRBJ1-4; 9 nucleotides line up with TRBD1. The germline CDR1 and CDR2 sequences are SGHRS and YFSETQ. The CDR3 runs 16 residues. Losses at the gene ends were 0 bases for V and 6 bases for J; bases not matched to a gene: 6. Together with reference TRBV5-1 and TRBJ1-4, the CDR3 gives the full variable domain: KAGVTQTPRYLIKTRGQQVTLSCSPISGHRSVSWYQQTPGQGLQFLFEYFSETQRNKGNFPGRFSGRQFSNSRSEMNVSTLELGDSALYLCASSLGTGDYYEKLFFGSGTQLSVL.

The CDR3 sequence is CASSLGTGFNQPQHF. In DNA form, the CDR3 reads TGCGCCAGCAGCTTGGGGACAGGCTTTAATCAGCCCCAGCATTTT. This rearrangement joins TRBV5-1 to TRBJ1-5; TRBD1 matches 7 bases. Trimming cost V 0 bases and J 4 bases; bases outside gene matches: 4. The CDR3 runs 15 residues. Per germline, CDR1 SGHRS and CDR2 YFSETQ.

The V call is TRBV2, the J call TRBJ2-1; 8 nucleotides align to TRBD2. The trim removed 1 base at V and 6 bases at J, leaving 14 bases unmatched. This CDR3 spans 18 amino acids. The V gene's germline CDR1 is SNHLY and CDR2 FYNNEI. CDR3 bases: TGTGCCAGCAGTGAAGTCGGCGGGGGGACCCCCTTCGGCAATGAGCAGTTCTTC. Its protein product is CASSEVGGGTPFGNEQFF.

This sequence joins TRBV9 and TRBJ2-1, with TRBD1 as a possible D gene (6 bases). Trimming cost V 0 bases and J 7 bases, with 26 bases left between them. Germline V CDR1 and CDR2: SGDLS, YYNGEE. The CDR3 length is 19 residues. The CDR3 spells CASSVGAGAGPRAFNEQFF. CDR3 nucleotides: TGTGCCAGCAGCGTAGGGGCAGGGGCCGGACCACGGGCCTTTAATGAGCAGTTCTTC.